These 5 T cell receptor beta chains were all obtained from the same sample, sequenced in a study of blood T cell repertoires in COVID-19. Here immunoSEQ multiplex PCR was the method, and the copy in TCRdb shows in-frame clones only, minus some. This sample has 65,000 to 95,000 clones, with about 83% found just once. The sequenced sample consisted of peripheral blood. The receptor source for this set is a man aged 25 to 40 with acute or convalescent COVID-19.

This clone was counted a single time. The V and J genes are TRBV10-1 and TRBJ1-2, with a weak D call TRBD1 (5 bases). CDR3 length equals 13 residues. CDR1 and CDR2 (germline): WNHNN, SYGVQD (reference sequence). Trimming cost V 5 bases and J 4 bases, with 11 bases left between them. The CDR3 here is CASSPQESYGYTF. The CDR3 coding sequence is TGCGCCAGCAGTCCACAGGAGAGCTATGGCTACACCTTC.

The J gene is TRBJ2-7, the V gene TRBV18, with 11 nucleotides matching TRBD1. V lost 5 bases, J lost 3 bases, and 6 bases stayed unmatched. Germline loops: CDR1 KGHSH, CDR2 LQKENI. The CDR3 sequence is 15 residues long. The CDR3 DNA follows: TGTGCCAGCTCAAGGGACAGGGGGGAGGACTACGAGCAGTACTTC. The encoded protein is CASSRDRGEDYEQYF.

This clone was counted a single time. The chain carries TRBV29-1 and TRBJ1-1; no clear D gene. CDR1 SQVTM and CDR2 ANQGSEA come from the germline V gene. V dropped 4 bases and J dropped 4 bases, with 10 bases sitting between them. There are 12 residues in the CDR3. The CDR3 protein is CSVGERVTEAFF. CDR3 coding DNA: TGCAGCGTTGGCGAGCGCGTCACTGAAGCTTTCTTT.

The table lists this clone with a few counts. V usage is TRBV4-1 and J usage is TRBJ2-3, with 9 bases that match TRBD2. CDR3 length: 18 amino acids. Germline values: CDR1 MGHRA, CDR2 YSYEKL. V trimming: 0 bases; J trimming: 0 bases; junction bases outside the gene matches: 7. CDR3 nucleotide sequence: TGCGCCAGCAGCCAAGAGGCTAGCGGGACGCTCAGCACAGATACGCAGTATTTT. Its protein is CASSQEASGTLSTDTQYF.

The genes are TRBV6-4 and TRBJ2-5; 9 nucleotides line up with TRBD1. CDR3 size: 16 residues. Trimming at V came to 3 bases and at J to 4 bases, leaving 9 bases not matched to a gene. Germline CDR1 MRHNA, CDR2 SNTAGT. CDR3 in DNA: TGTGCCAGCAGTGAGGTGGGAGGGACAGGGACAGAGACCCAGTACTTC. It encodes CASSEVGGTGTETQYF.